A single sample gave rise to the 7 T cell receptor beta chains below, sequenced in a study of CD8 T cells in Susac syndrome. A quantity of about 0.5 to 1 ug RNA underwent reverse transcription using random hexamers. TCRdb fed the immunoSEQ multiplex PCR reads into MiXCR, producing one record per CDR3 protein. The sample carries approximately 170,000 distinct CDR3 sequences, about 90% recorded once. Sequenced sample: CD4+ T cells from PBMCs. The receptor set was obtained from a human donor in good health.

The rearrangement joins TRBV28 to TRBJ2-1, with TRBD2 matching 7 bases. The V segment lost 7 bases and the J segment 5 bases; nucleotides outside the gene matches: 5. Germline V gives CDR1 MDHEN, CDR2 SYDVKM. The CDR3 length is 13 residues. This chain's CDR3 is CASTQGGNNEQFF. The CDR3 bases are TGTGCCAGCACCCAGGGAGGGAACAATGAGCAGTTCTTC.

V usage is TRBV25-1 and J usage is TRBJ2-3, with D perhaps matching TRBD1 (6 bases). The germline V gene has CDR1 MGHDK and CDR2 SYGVNS. Trimming removed 6 bases at V and 2 bases at J, with 21 bases between. This CDR3 has 17 residues. The CDR3: CASRAGASGYSTDTQYF. The CDR3 DNA follows: TGTGCCAGCAGGGCAGGGGCCTCTGGATACTCCACAGATACGCAGTATTTT.

The rearrangement joins TRBV5-1 to TRBJ1-6; the match to TRBD1 covers 7 bases. The CDR3 extends over 14 amino acids. The V gene's germline CDR1 is SGHRS and CDR2 YFSETQ. V dropped 7 bases and J dropped 5; count of bases not matched to a gene: 6. The CDR3, as DNA: TGCGCCAGCTTTACCGGGACAGATAATTCACCCCTCCACTTT. The encoded protein is CASFTGTDNSPLHF.

This clonotype is a singleton in its sample. The chain uses TRBV5-7 and TRBJ2-5; D is unresolved. TRBV5-7 is identified as an open reading frame with a role that is uncertain. The V end lost 3 bases, the J end lost 2 bases, and 8 bases lay between the germline ends. The CDR3 is made up of 13 amino acids. The CDR3 protein is CASSSRRQETQYF. Written as DNA, the CDR3 is TGTGCCAGCAGCTCGCGCAGACAAGAGACCCAGTACTTC.

In DNA form, the CDR3 reads TGCGCCAGCAGCTCGGACCTCGTAGAGACCCAGTACTTC. Its protein is CASSSDLVETQYF. The rearrangement uses TRBV5-1 and TRBJ2-5, with D unclear. The germline V gene encodes CDR1 SGHRS and CDR2 YFSETQ. V was shortened by 3 bases and J by 4 bases, with 10 bases between the two germline ends. The CDR3 contains 13 residues.

The chain carries TRBV28 and TRBJ2-2; 8 nucleotides agree with TRBD1. This CDR3 region has 16 residues. V gave up 6 bases and J gave up 1 base; unmatched junction bases: 7. Germline CDR1 reads MDHEN; CDR2 reads SYDVKM. This CDR3 is CASSPLGTGNTGELFF. In nucleotides, the CDR3 is TGTGCCAGCAGCCCATTGGGGACAGGGAACACCGGGGAGCTGTTTTTT.

This rearrangement joins TRBV27 to TRBJ2-3; 12 bases align to TRBD2. The CDR3 extends over 17 amino acids. Germline CDR1 and CDR2: MNHEY and SMNVEV (reference sequence). Trimming at V came to 0 bases and at J to 6 bases, leaving 7 bases not matched to a gene. CDR3 amino acids: CASSLSSSGRAGDTQYF. As DNA, the CDR3 is TGTGCCAGCAGTTTATCTTCTAGCGGGAGGGCCGGGGATACGCAGTATTTT.